Presented here are 3 T cell receptor beta chains from one specimen sequenced in a study of lymphopenia after photon versus proton radiotherapy. Method: immunoSEQ multiplex PCR; TCRdb's copy keeps in-frame clones and lacks some. Of tens of thousands of clones in the sample, over 70% were seen once. Specimen: peripheral blood, collected from a patient treated with photon-based radiotherapy. The origin of the receptors is a man aged 45 to 65 with gastric cancer.

CDR3 DNA sequence: TGTGCCAGCTCACGGATCCGACAGCCCACCTCCTACAATGAGCAGTTCTTC. As protein: CASSRIRQPTSYNEQFF. The chain links TRBV18 to TRBJ2-1; D possibly corresponds to TRBD1 (5 bases). From germline, CDR1 is KGHSH and CDR2 LQKENI. This CDR3 is 17 amino acids long. Trimming cost V 4 bases and J 0 bases, with 16 bases left between them.

The chain links TRBV30 to TRBJ1-4; D is ambiguous. Trimming removed 2 bases at V and 8 bases at J, with 18 bases between. Per germline, CDR1 GTSNPN and CDR2 SVGIG (reference sequence). The length of the CDR3 is 15 residues. CDR3 sequence (DNA): TGTGCCTGGAGTCCACCTTCGGGGTTCGGAGAAAAACTGTTTTTT. It translates to CAWSPPSGFGEKLFF.

This clone was detected a few times. This chain links TRBV2 with TRBJ1-1; D unresolved. Trimming took 3 bases from V and 1 from J, leaving 9 bases between them. Germline CDR1 SNHLY, CDR2 FYNNEI. The CDR3 totals 14 residues. The CDR3 protein is CASSDRYGNTEAFF. The CDR3 nucleotides are TGTGCCAGCAGTGATCGATACGGGAACACTGAAGCTTTCTTT.